These 16 T cell receptor beta chains were sequenced from one sample in a study of glioma-infiltrating T cells after dendritic cell vaccination. Clones were sequenced by immunoSEQ multiplex PCR, and TCRdb holds only the in-frame ones, with some missing. The sample consists of over 90,000 clones, around 80% of them appearing once. Time point specified: after dendritic cell vaccination, including at tumor progression/relapse. Sequencing used blood, obtained after dendritic cell vaccination. The source is a human donor with glioblastoma.

This chain links TRBV19 with TRBJ2-7; 14 positions match TRBD2. The germline gives CDR1 LNHDA, CDR2 SQIVND (reference sequence). This CDR3 comprises 17 residues. V shed 5 bases and J 3 bases; nucleotides not matched to a gene: 9. CDR3 DNA: TGTGCCAGTAGTGTCGGACTAGCGGGAGGTTTCTTCTACGAGCAGTACTTC. Its protein is CASSVGLAGGFFYEQYF.

V usage is TRBV27 and J usage is TRBJ2-1, with 7 bases matching TRBD2. The V and J ends lost 2 bases and 0 bases, in that order; junction bases with no gene match: 4. The CDR3 spans 16 residues. The V gene's germline CDR1 is MNHEY and CDR2 SMNVEV (reference sequence). DNA for the CDR3: TGTGCCAGCAGTTTACTGGCGGGAGCCTCCTACAATGAGCAGTTCTTC. Translating it yields CASSLLAGASYNEQFF.

The chain combines TRBV28 with TRBJ2-2; TRBD1 aligns across 7 bases. CDR1 and CDR2 from the germline V gene are MDHEN and SYDVKM. This CDR3 spans 16 amino acids. The ends lost 6 bases at V and 0 bases at J; junction bases unmatched: 7. As DNA, the CDR3 is TGTGCCAGCAGGTTAGGGACAGTAGCGAACACCGGGGAGCTGTTTTTT. Translated: CASRLGTVANTGELFF.

This chain links TRBV2 with TRBJ1-1, with 8 bases that match TRBD1. Germline CDR1 SNHLY, CDR2 FYNNEI. Losses at the gene ends were 5 bases for V and 1 base for J; bases not matched to a gene: 6. CDR3 length: 15 residues. The CDR3 loop reads CASSPRTGKNTEAFF. The CDR3 coding sequence is TGTGCCAGCAGTCCGCGGACAGGGAAGAACACTGAAGCTTTCTTT.

This clone was observed once. The rearrangement links TRBV7-9 to TRBJ1-2; D unclear. From germline, CDR1 is SEHNR and CDR2 FQNEAQ (reference sequence). The V gene lost 7 bases and the J gene lost 2 bases, with 29 bases spanning the gap. This CDR3 is built from 19 residues. Here the CDR3 reads CASTKSPGGTRLTNYGYTF. In DNA form, the CDR3 reads TGTGCCAGCACCAAATCCCCCGGCGGTACCCGACTAACAAACTATGGCTACACCTTC.

V and J are TRBV6-5 and TRBJ1-2; 8 nucleotides match TRBD1. Losses at the gene ends were 6 bases for V and 7 bases for J; bases not matched to a gene: 10. This CDR3 is 14 amino acids long. CDR1 and CDR2 (germline): MNHEY, SVGAGI. The CDR3 is CASRTRGRLSGYTF. CDR3 sequence (DNA): TGTGCCAGCAGGACCAGGGGGCGGTTGAGTGGCTACACCTTC.

The chain joins TRBV6-5 to TRBJ2-7; a weak D match, TRBD2 (6 bases). The V gene lost 0 bases and the J gene lost 0 bases, with 9 bases spanning the gap. This CDR3 comprises 15 residues. Germline lookup yields CDR1 MNHEY and CDR2 SVGAGI. CDR3 in DNA: TGTGCCAGCAGTTACTCGGGGACTGACTCCTACGAGCAGTACTTC. Its protein is CASSYSGTDSYEQYF.

The chain combines TRBV7-2 with TRBJ2-7; 10 bases are shared with TRBD1. This CDR3 region has 14 residues. V was pared by 1 base and J by 5 bases, with 2 bases of the junction left unmatched. The germline V gene has CDR1 SGHTA and CDR2 FQGNSA. The CDR3 DNA sequence: TGTGCCAGCAGCTTAGGGACAGGGGGGCACGAGCAGTACTTC. Amino acids: CASSLGTGGHEQYF.

The chain's CDR3 is CASSTTGGHYGYTF. For the CDR3, the DNA is TGTGCCAGCAGCACGACAGGGGGCCACTATGGCTACACCTTC. The chain combines TRBV7-9 with TRBJ1-2; TRBD1 matches at 10 bases. The CDR3 extends over 14 amino acids. The germline V gene has CDR1 SEHNR and CDR2 FQNEAQ (reference sequence). V lost 5 bases and J lost 3; bases outside the gene matches: 3.

The chain combines TRBV5-1 with TRBJ2-1; D not certain. V lost 1 base to trimming and J lost 0 bases, with 11 bases between them. The CDR3 contains 16 residues. CDR1 is SGHRS, CDR2 YFSETQ, per germline. The CDR3 nucleotides are TGCGCCAGCAGCTTGTACAAACAGAACTCCTACAATGAGCAGTTCTTC. This translates into CASSLYKQNSYNEQFF.

V is TRBV19 and J is TRBJ1-6; 10 bases are shared with TRBD1. Germline V gene data show CDR1 as LNHDA and CDR2 as SQIVND (reference sequence). V dropped 10 bases and J dropped 1; count of bases not matched to a gene: 7. The CDR3 has 16 residues. Written as DNA, the CDR3 is TGTGCCACCTCGTTGGACAGGGGGTCCTATAATTCACCCCTCCACTTT. This codes for CATSLDRGSYNSPLHF.

This clone appeared a few times. This chain uses TRBV28 with TRBJ2-3, with D tentatively TRBD1 (5 bases). Germline CDR1 and CDR2: MDHEN and SYDVKM. Trimming removed 6 bases at V and 2 bases at J, with 12 bases between. This CDR3 region has 14 residues. The CDR3 nucleotides read TGTGCCAGCAGCCGAGTGACAGCCACAGATACGCAGTATTTT. This translates into CASSRVTATDTQYF.

This sequence joins TRBV9 and TRBJ1-2; 7 bases fit TRBD1. CDR3 length equals 15 residues. Unmatched junction bases numbered 12, after V lost 3 bases and J lost 7 bases. Germline-derived CDR1 and CDR2 are SGDLS and YYNGEE. CDR3 bases: TGTGCCAGCAGCGCGTCCGGGACAGAGTTTGGTGGCTACACCTTC. Its translation is CASSASGTEFGGYTF.

The chain carries TRBV5-4 and TRBJ2-3, with TRBD2 identical over 10 bases. Losses at the gene ends were 4 bases for V and 6 bases for J; bases not matched to a gene: 8. CDR1 and CDR2 (germline): SGHNT, YYREEE (reference sequence). CDR3 length: 15 residues. CDR3 amino acids: CASSPSGGATDTQYF. The CDR3 DNA reads as TGTGCCAGCAGCCCAAGCGGGGGGGCAACGGATACGCAGTATTTT.

CDR3: CAWSWDKSYEQYF. CDR3 bases: TGTGCCTGGAGTTGGGACAAATCCTACGAGCAGTACTTC. The chain combines TRBV30 with TRBJ2-7, with TRBD1 as a possible D gene (6 bases). CDR1 is GTSNPN and CDR2 is SVGIG in the germline V gene (reference sequence). This CDR3 is 13 amino acids long. Trimming shortened V by 2 bases and J by 1 base, and 9 bases separated the two germline ends.

This sequence joins TRBV11-2 and TRBJ1-6, with D perhaps matching TRBD1 (5 bases). Germline loops: CDR1 SGHAT, CDR2 FQNNGV. Trimming left V 4 bases short and J 11 bases short, with 18 bases between. The CDR3 extends over 15 amino acids. The CDR3: CASSWGPTPNPPLHF. In nucleotides, the CDR3 is TGTGCCAGCAGCTGGGGCCCTACCCCAAATCCACCCCTCCACTTT.